What follows are 14 T cell receptor beta chains derived from one specimen sequenced in a study of blood T cell repertoires in COVID-19. The assay was immunoSEQ multiplex PCR, and TCRdb's table has in-frame clones only and misses some. The sample consists of 450,000 or so clones, about 89% of them appearing once. The sequenced sample consisted of peripheral blood. Every receptor here comes from a woman aged 40 to 50 with COVID-19, enrolled during active disease.

This clone was seen more than once but under ten times. The chain uses TRBV5-4 and TRBJ1-2; possible D gene TRBD1, 6 bases. CDR3 length: 14 amino acids. Trimming removed 5 bases from V and 1 base from J, with 12 bases in between. In germline, CDR1 is SGHNT, CDR2 YYREEE (reference sequence). CDR3 sequence: CASSSGDLNYGYTF. In DNA, the CDR3 is TGTGCCAGCAGTTCAGGGGACCTTAACTATGGCTACACCTTC.

The chain employs TRBV6-5 and TRBJ1-4, with TRBD1 identical over 8 bases. V lost 9 bases to trimming and J lost 11 bases; unmatched junction nucleotides: 5. The CDR3 is 11 residues long. Germline V gives CDR1 MNHEY, CDR2 SVGAGI. CDR3 nucleotide sequence: TGTGCCAGTAAACAGGGGGTGAAACTGTTTTTT. This translates into CASKQGVKLFF.

The chain recombines TRBV5-4 with TRBJ2-7; a possible D gene is TRBD2 (5 bases). V was cut by 6 bases and J by 3 bases, with 10 bases left in between. CDR1 is SGHNT and CDR2 is YYREEE in the germline V gene (reference sequence). The CDR3 has 12 residues. The CDR3 reads CASTGSSYEQYF. As DNA, the CDR3 is TGTGCCAGCACGGGGAGTAGCTACGAGCAGTACTTC.

This chain links TRBV28 with TRBJ2-7, with 7 bases identical to TRBD2. Germline values: CDR1 MDHEN, CDR2 SYDVKM. This CDR3 is 16 amino acids long. Trimming removed 1 base from V and 0 bases from J; junction bases left unmatched: 6. CDR3 sequence reads: CASSLFGGSYSYEQYF. The CDR3 DNA follows: TGTGCCAGCAGTTTATTTGGCGGGAGTTACTCCTACGAGCAGTACTTC.

The rearrangement links TRBV6-2 or TRBV6-3 to TRBJ1-2; D is uncertain. This CDR3 has 16 residues. The V gene lost 7 bases and the J gene lost 2 bases, with 20 bases spanning the gap. The germline CDR1 and CDR2 sequences are MNHEY and SVGEGT. The CDR3 loop reads CASTPPGSALNYGYTF. The CDR3 nucleotides are TGTGCCAGCACCCCCCCGGGGAGCGCCCTAAACTATGGCTACACCTTC.

The chain uses TRBV4-3 and TRBJ2-4; TRBD2 matches 7 bases. The CDR3 covers 16 residues. Per the germline V gene, CDR1 is LGHNA and CDR2 is YSLEER. V gave up 3 bases and J gave up 0 bases; unmatched junction bases: 5. The CDR3 nucleotides read TGCGCCAGCAGCCATACTAGCGCAATAGCCAAAAACATTCAGTACTTC. Amino acids: CASSHTSAIAKNIQYF.

The J gene is TRBJ1-6, the V gene TRBV27; TRBD1 agrees at 7 bases. V lost 5 bases and J lost 7; bases outside the gene matches: 14. CDR3 size: 17 residues. In germline, CDR1 is MNHEY, CDR2 SMNVEV (reference sequence). DNA of the CDR3: TGTGCCAGCAGTCAACAAGGGGGCATCCTGACAAATTCACCCCTCCACTTT. The encoded protein is CASSQQGGILTNSPLHF.

This chain connects TRBV6-5 to TRBJ1-1, with D possibly TRBD1 on 6 matching bases. V dropped 7 bases and J dropped 11 bases, with 20 bases sitting between them. Germline V gene lookup returns CDR1 MNHEY and CDR2 SVGAGI. CDR3 length equals 13 residues. In DNA form, the CDR3 reads TGTGCCAGCACTCTACAGGGTCTTTCTTGGGCTTTCTTT. Translating gives CASTLQGLSWAFF.

This chain uses TRBV12-5 with TRBJ2-1, with D maybe TRBD1 (5 bases). V shed 9 bases and J shed 0 bases, with 15 bases lying between them. The CDR3 runs 15 residues. Germline V gene lookup returns CDR1 LGHNT and CDR2 FRNRAP. The CDR3 here is CASAVGDPSYNEQFF. DNA for the CDR3: TGTGCTAGCGCTGTAGGGGATCCCTCCTACAATGAGCAGTTCTTC.

The chain recombines TRBV28 with TRBJ2-2, with 8 bases aligning to TRBD1. CDR3 size: 15 residues. CDR1 is MDHEN and CDR2 is SYDVKM in the germline V gene. V lost 4 bases to trimming and J lost 5 bases; unmatched junction nucleotides: 6. CDR3 in DNA: TGTGCCAGCAGTTCCGGACAGGGCCGGACCGGGGAGCTGTTTTTT. Amino acid sequence: CASSSGQGRTGELFF.

J is TRBJ1-2 and V is TRBV3-1 (or the pseudogene TRBV3-2), with D unresolved. Trimming took off 3 bases at V and 4 bases at J, with 12 bases between the two ends. The CDR3 sequence is 14 residues long. The germline CDR1 and CDR2 sequences are LGHDT and YNNKEL (reference sequence). The CDR3 DNA reads TGTGCCAGCAGCCACCCGCGGCCAGTCTATGGCTACACCTTC. Its protein product is CASSHPRPVYGYTF.

This chain joins TRBV19 and TRBJ2-3; 8 bases are a match to TRBD1. The junction had 2 bases not matched to a gene; V was cut back by 5 bases and J by 1 base. This CDR3 contains 14 residues. The germline CDR1 and CDR2 sequences are LNHDA and SQIVND (reference sequence). DNA for the CDR3: TGTGCCAGTAGTGGGGGACAGGGCACAGATACGCAGTATTTT. Protein: CASSGGQGTDTQYF.

The CDR3, as DNA: TGTGCCAGCTCATTACCGGGACAGGGGTTTTCCAACGTCCTGACTTTC. Protein sequence: CASSLPGQGFSNVLTF. The rearrangement joins TRBV18 to TRBJ2-6; 10 bases fit TRBD1. The germline V gene has CDR1 KGHSH and CDR2 LQKENI. After removal of 5 bases from V and 8 bases from J, the junction contained 9 bases not matched to a gene. The CDR3 contains 16 residues.

The rearrangement joins TRBV5-8 to TRBJ2-6; 7 bases match TRBD1. CDR1 and CDR2 (germline): SGHTS, YDEGEE. This CDR3 contains 16 residues. With 1 base clipped from V and 4 bases from J, the junction kept 5 bases outside the gene matches. The CDR3 coding sequence is TGTGCCAGCAGCTTGCTAACAGGGGCCGGGGCCAACGTCCTGACTTTC. Its protein is CASSLLTGAGANVLTF.